Presented here are 7 T cell receptor beta chains from one specimen sequenced in a study of blood T cell repertoires in COVID-19. Sequenced by immunoSEQ multiplex PCR; TCRdb stores in-frame clones only, minus some. Among around 67,000 clones, about 83% were seen once, and the ten largest hold around a third. The sample consisted of peripheral blood. The receptor set was obtained from a man aged 65 to 85 with acute or convalescent COVID-19.

The CDR3 DNA is TGTGCCAGCAGTTACTCGGGAGGGGACAATGAGCAGTTCTTC. This sequence encodes CASSYSGGDNEQFF. V is TRBV6-5 and J is TRBJ2-1; TRBD2 agrees at 7 bases. The V segment lost 0 bases and the J segment 5 bases; nucleotides outside the gene matches: 1. The CDR3 loop spans 14 amino acids. The germline V gene encodes CDR1 MNHEY and CDR2 SVGAGI.

The chain has TRBV18 and TRBJ2-7, with a possible D match to TRBD2 (6 bases). The CDR3 totals 15 residues. Germline CDR1 reads KGHSH; CDR2 reads LQKENI. Trimming left V 2 bases short and J 0 bases short, with 11 bases between. This chain's CDR3 is CASSPETGVSYEQYF. The CDR3 DNA is TGTGCCAGCTCACCAGAGACGGGGGTCTCCTACGAGCAGTACTTC.

This chain connects TRBV12-3 or TRBV12-4 to TRBJ2-7; D uncertain. The V and J ends lost 4 bases and 1 base respectively, with 5 bases between them. The CDR3 is 12 residues long. The CDR3, as DNA: TGTGCCAGCAGTTCACAGTCCTACGAGCAGTACTTC. It is translated as CASSSQSYEQYF.

This rearrangement joins TRBV2 to TRBJ1-5, with a possible D match to TRBD1 (6 bases). This CDR3 is built from 13 residues. The germline V gene encodes CDR1 SNHLY and CDR2 FYNNEI. V lost 9 bases to trimming and J lost 0 bases, with 9 bases between them. The chain's CDR3 is CASGGDSNQPQHF. The CDR3 nucleotides read TGTGCCAGTGGGGGCGATAGCAATCAGCCCCAGCATTTT.

J is TRBJ1-2 and V is TRBV2, with TRBD1 matching over 8 bases. With V trimmed by 6 bases and J by 3 bases, 9 bases remained unmatched. CDR1 is SNHLY, CDR2 FYNNEI, per germline. This CDR3 has 15 amino acids. Here the CDR3 DNA reads TGTGCCAGCAGCCCACGACAGGGGATTGACTATGGCTACACCTTC. This codes for CASSPRQGIDYGYTF.

Here the CDR3 reads CASSGQTNQPQHF. The CDR3 bases are TGTGCCAGCAGCGGACAGACCAATCAGCCCCAGCATTTT. The V call is TRBV12-3 or TRBV12-4, the J call TRBJ1-5; D perhaps matches TRBD1 (6 bases). Trimming shortened V by 6 bases and J by 3 bases, and 9 bases separated the two germline ends. The CDR3 loop spans 13 amino acids.

Here the CDR3 reads CASSRATSYEQYF. DNA of the CDR3: TGTGCCAGCAGCCGGGCCACCTCCTACGAGCAGTACTTC. The chain couples TRBV7-8 to TRBJ2-7; no clear D gene. The CDR3 has 13 amino acids. Trimming removed 5 bases from V and 0 bases from J, with 8 bases in between. Per germline, CDR1 SGHVS and CDR2 FQNEAQ. Together with reference TRBV7-8 and TRBJ2-7, the CDR3 gives the full variable domain: GAGVSQSPRYKVAKRGQDVALRCDPISGHVSLFWYQQALGQGPEFLTYFQNEAQLDKSGLPSDRFFAERPEGSVSTLKIQRTQQEDSAVYLCASSRATSYEQYFGPGTRLTVT.